These 18 T cell receptor beta chains originate from one sample sequenced in a study of blood T cell repertoires in COVID-19. The assay was immunoSEQ multiplex PCR, and TCRdb's table has in-frame clones only and misses some. The sample shows over 75,000 clones, around 93% of them seen only once. Sequenced material: peripheral blood. The receptors here all came from a human donor with active COVID-19. The donor label of this sample is uncertain.

The chain carries TRBV5-4 and TRBJ2-3; D perhaps matches TRBD1 (5 bases). Germline V gene sequence: CDR1 SGHNT, CDR2 YYREEE (reference sequence). The CDR3 is made up of 15 amino acids. Trimming cost V 0 bases and J 2 bases, with 10 bases left between them. In DNA form, the CDR3 reads TGTGCCAGCAGCTTGGAGGCAGGGCTCACAGATACGCAGTATTTT. It translates to CASSLEAGLTDTQYF. Full variable domain (outside the CDR3, taken from reference TRBV5-4 and TRBJ2-3): ETGVTQSPTHLIKTRGQQVTLRCSSQSGHNTVSWYQQALGQGPQFIFQYYREEENGRGNFPPRFSGLQFPNYSSELNVNALELDDSALYLCASSLEAGLTDTQYFGPGTRLTVL.

J is TRBJ2-1 and V is TRBV9, with a tentative D call TRBD1 (6 bases). The ends were cut back, 0 bases at V and 10 bases at J, with 17 bases in the middle. The length of the CDR3 is 15 residues. Germline CDR1 SGDLS, CDR2 YYNGEE. CDR3 in DNA: TGTGCCAGCAGCGTAGGTGGGCAGAACCAGGGGGAGCAGTTCTTC. Encoded protein: CASSVGGQNQGEQFF.

This clone appeared a single time. The chain couples TRBV5-1 to TRBJ2-3, with D perhaps TRBD2 (7 bases). This CDR3 has 17 residues. V was trimmed by 0 bases and J by 2 bases, leaving 16 bases between them. Germline V lookup: CDR1 SGHRS, CDR2 YFSETQ. The CDR3 loop reads CASSLVAAGANTDTQYF. In DNA form, the CDR3 reads TGCGCCAGCAGCTTGGTGGCGGCGGGGGCAAACACAGATACGCAGTATTTT. Supplemented by reference TRBV5-1 and TRBJ2-3, the full variable domain reads KAGVTQTPRYLIKTRGQQVTLSCSPISGHRSVSWYQQTPGQGLQFLFEYFSETQRNKGNFPGRFSGRQFSNSRSEMNVSTLELGDSALYLCASSLVAAGANTDTQYFGPGTRLTVL.

The genes are TRBV7-3 and TRBJ2-1, with 8 positions matching TRBD2. Unmatched junction bases numbered 8, after V lost 5 bases and J lost 2 bases. The CDR3 has 16 amino acids. Germline values: CDR1 SGHTA, CDR2 FQGTGA. CDR3 in DNA: TGTGCCAGCAGCCCGAGCGGGGGCCTAACCTACAATGAGCAGTTCTTC. Its protein is CASSPSGGLTYNEQFF.

This clone appeared once. The chain employs TRBV2 and TRBJ2-7; TRBD1 matches at 7 bases. V was clipped by 3 bases and J by 2 bases; unmatched bases: 7. The germline CDR1 and CDR2 sequences are SNHLY and FYNNEI. The CDR3 is made up of 15 amino acids. CDR3: CASSETTGEPYEQYF. CDR3 DNA: TGTGCCAGCAGTGAGACAACAGGGGAACCCTACGAGCAGTACTTC. The complete variable domain, with remaining parts taken from reference TRBV2 and TRBJ2-7, reads EPEVTQTPSHQVTQMGQEVILRCVPISNHLYFYWYRQILGQKVEFLVSFYNNEISEKSEIFDDQFSVERPDGSNFTLKIRSTKLEDSAMYFCASSETTGEPYEQYFGPGTRLTVT.

Written as DNA, the CDR3 is TGTGCCAGCAGCGTTGGGACAGGGGGCACAGATACGCAGTATTTT. Translating it yields CASSVGTGGTDTQYF. The rearrangement uses TRBV7-2 and TRBJ2-3; TRBD1 aligns across 10 bases. The V segment lost 5 bases and the J segment 1 base; nucleotides outside the gene matches: 3. Germline values: CDR1 SGHTA, CDR2 FQGNSA. The CDR3 is made up of 15 amino acids.

The chain combines TRBV4-1 with TRBJ1-3; D is uncertain. V was cut by 0 bases and J by 3 bases, with 6 bases left in between. This CDR3 spans 14 amino acids. From germline, CDR1 is MGHRA and CDR2 YSYEKL. In nucleotides, the CDR3 is TGCGCCAGCAGCCAAGATCGGGGTGGAAACACCATATATTTT. Translation: CASSQDRGGNTIYF.

This chain connects TRBV7-3 to TRBJ2-1, with 9 positions matching TRBD2. Germline V lookup: CDR1 SGHTA, CDR2 FQGTGA. The CDR3 consists of 15 residues. V lost 0 bases to trimming and J lost 5 bases; unmatched junction nucleotides: 2. CDR3 loop: CASSLTASGDNEQFF. CDR3 DNA: TGTGCCAGCAGCTTAACCGCTAGCGGGGACAATGAGCAGTTCTTC.

This clone was recorded only once. V gene TRBV15 combines with J gene TRBJ2-1; possibly TRBD2 for D (6 bases). Germline-derived CDR1 and CDR2 are LNHNV and YYDKDF (reference sequence). Trimming took 3 bases from V and 4 from J, leaving 10 bases between them. This CDR3 is 14 amino acids long. Here the CDR3 reads CATSRWGVYNEQFF. The CDR3 nucleotides are TGTGCCACCAGCAGGTGGGGGGTGTACAATGAGCAGTTCTTC.

The rearrangement joins TRBV5-5 to TRBJ2-5; unclear D gene. The CDR3 length is 13 residues. Trimming stripped 2 bases from V and 5 bases from J, with 10 bases between. Germline loops: CDR1 SGHKS, CDR2 YYEKEE (reference sequence). As DNA, the CDR3 is TGTGCCAGCAGCTTTGTCGGGTCCGAGACCCAGTACTTC. It codes for CASSFVGSETQYF.

V is TRBV7-3 and J is TRBJ2-3; D is undetermined. V lost 5 bases to trimming and J lost 4 bases, with 10 bases between them. CDR3 length: 13 residues. Per germline, CDR1 SGHTA and CDR2 FQGTGA. Here the CDR3 DNA reads TGTGCCAGCAGCCAACTGGGCGCAGATACGCAGTATTTT. As protein: CASSQLGADTQYF.

V gene TRBV11-2 combines with J gene TRBJ1-2; tentative D call: TRBD1 (5 bases). Germline assignment: CDR1 SGHAT and CDR2 FQNNGV. V lost 5 bases and J 4 bases, leaving 17 bases between the germline ends. The length of the CDR3 is 15 residues. Written as DNA, the CDR3 is TGTGCCAGCAGCACCATTAGGGGAAGTGGCTATGGCTACACCTTC. It codes for CASSTIRGSGYGYTF.

As DNA, the CDR3 is TGTGCCAGTAGTAACGGGGTCGGGGCCCAGCATTTT. Its protein product is CASSNGVGAQHF. The V call is TRBV19, the J call TRBJ1-5; D unclear. Germline V gene sequence: CDR1 LNHDA, CDR2 SQIVND (reference sequence). The CDR3 contains 12 residues. V lost 4 bases, J lost 11 bases, and 12 bases lay in between.

The V gene is TRBV6-2 or TRBV6-3, the J gene TRBJ2-7; tentatively, D is TRBD1 (6 bases). V lost 0 bases and J 3 bases, leaving 12 bases between the germline ends. The CDR3 spans 15 residues. Germline CDR1 and CDR2: MNHEY and SVGEGT. The chain's CDR3 is CASSYSRDTLYEQYF. CDR3 sequence (DNA): TGTGCCAGCAGTTACTCTCGGGACACCCTCTACGAGCAGTACTTC.

The V and J genes are TRBV4-3 and TRBJ2-2; possibly TRBD1 for D (6 bases). Trimming cost V 1 base and J 7 bases, with 10 bases left between them. The germline V gene has CDR1 LGHNA and CDR2 YSLEER. The CDR3 contains 14 residues. CDR3: CASSQGGQNGELFF. The CDR3 nucleotides are TGCGCCAGCAGCCAAGGGGGGCAAAACGGGGAGCTGTTTTTT.

The table lists this clone with a count of one. The V gene is TRBV3-1 (or the pseudogene TRBV3-2), the J gene TRBJ2-7; 7 bases align to TRBD2. Germline CDR1 LGHDT, CDR2 YNNKEL (reference sequence). V was pared by 1 base and J by 3 bases, with 0 bases of the junction left unmatched. The CDR3 has 13 residues. This CDR3 is CASSQGEGYEQYF. CDR3 DNA sequence: TGTGCCAGCAGCCAAGGGGAGGGCTACGAGCAGTACTTC.

The J gene is TRBJ1-2, the V gene TRBV7-2; D may be TRBD1 (5 bases). The V gene lost 4 bases and the J gene lost 8 bases, with 11 bases spanning the gap. Germline V gives CDR1 SGHTA, CDR2 FQGNSA. CDR3 size: 12 residues. This chain's CDR3 is CASSSQTVGYTF. As DNA, the CDR3 is TGTGCCAGCAGCTCGCAGACAGTCGGCTACACCTTC.

The rearrangement joins TRBV19 to TRBJ1-1; D possibly corresponds to TRBD1 (6 bases). V was cut by 4 bases and J by 1 base, with 10 bases left in between. Germline values: CDR1 LNHDA, CDR2 SQIVND (reference sequence). This CDR3 contains 14 residues. The CDR3 DNA is TGTGCCAGTAGTACACAGGGTGCGAACACTGAAGCTTTCTTT. Translation: CASSTQGANTEAFF.